Each of the 23 T cell receptor beta chains below was sequenced from the same sample in a study of T cells in tumors after PD-1 blockade. Clones were sequenced by immunoSEQ multiplex PCR, and TCRdb holds only the in-frame ones, with some missing. This table has 7,000 to 10,000 clones, roughly 62% appearing once. Described time point: second of two post-therapy site-matched biopsies roughly 2 months apart. The sample in question was tumor tissue, obtained after anti-PD-1 treatment. The receptors were sampled from a human donor with basal cell carcinoma.

The J gene is TRBJ2-4, the V gene TRBV5-3; 8 nucleotides match TRBD1. TRBV5-3 is given ORF status, its function remaining uncertain. This CDR3 is 16 amino acids long. The V gene end was trimmed by 5 bases and the J gene end by 2 bases; junction bases not matched to a gene: 9. CDR3 coding DNA: TGTGCCAGAAGTCCGACAGGGGATGGAACCAAAAACATTCAGTACTTC. Protein product: CARSPTGDGTKNIQYF.

The chain links TRBV6-5 to TRBJ2-3, with 12 bases identical to TRBD2. This CDR3 comprises 15 residues. Germline values: CDR1 MNHEY, CDR2 SVGAGI. The ends lost 9 bases at V and 1 base at J; junction bases unmatched: 5. CDR3: CASLAGGPGTDTQYF. The CDR3 DNA sequence: TGTGCCAGTCTAGCGGGGGGGCCGGGCACAGATACGCAGTATTTT.

CDR3 coding DNA: TGTGCCTGGAGTCCGGGGGGGGTCGATCAGCCCCAGCATTTT. Translation gives CAWSPGGVDQPQHF. This chain links TRBV30 with TRBJ1-5, with D perhaps TRBD1 (5 bases). The CDR3 is 14 amino acids. Germline V gene sequence: CDR1 GTSNPN, CDR2 SVGIG (reference sequence). Trimming left V 2 bases short and J 5 bases short, with 13 bases between.

This clone was found a few times. The V gene is TRBV5-5, the J gene TRBJ1-5, with D possibly TRBD1 on 6 matching bases. This CDR3 has 16 amino acids. The germline CDR1 and CDR2 sequences are SGHKS and YYEKEE (reference sequence). Trimming took 8 bases from V and 0 from J, leaving 18 bases between them. The CDR3: CASSGGAVNSNQPQHF. Here the CDR3 DNA reads TGTGCCAGTAGCGGGGGGGCAGTGAATAGCAATCAGCCCCAGCATTTT.

This clone is medium-sized (0.01 to 0.1%) in the sample. The chain couples TRBV19 to TRBJ1-1; D not certain. The CDR3 spans 13 residues. Trimming took 1 base from V and 3 from J, leaving 6 bases between them. CDR1 and CDR2 from the germline V gene are LNHDA and SQIVND (reference sequence). The CDR3 sequence: CASSIGEYTEAFF. The CDR3, as DNA: TGTGCCAGTAGTATAGGGGAGTACACTGAAGCTTTCTTT.

V gene TRBV18 combines with J gene TRBJ2-1; D is undetermined. The CDR3 runs to 12 residues. Trimming took off 1 base at V and 6 bases at J, with 4 bases between the two ends. From germline, CDR1 is KGHSH and CDR2 LQKENI. CDR3 protein: CASSPLGNEQFF. The CDR3 region has the DNA TGTGCCAGCTCACCACTAGGCAATGAGCAGTTCTTC.

The chain employs TRBV7-2 and TRBJ2-7, with D tentatively TRBD1 (5 bases). Trimming took 1 base from V and 6 from J, leaving 16 bases between them. There are 15 residues in the CDR3. CDR1 and CDR2 (germline): SGHTA, FQGNSA. DNA of the CDR3: TGTGCCAGCAGCTTAGATTCAGGGCGGAGTGGCGAGCAGTACTTC. It codes for CASSLDSGRSGEQYF.

As to this clone: This sample includes further DNA sequences coding for the same CDR3. The V and J genes are TRBV5-6 and TRBJ2-5, with 13 bases fitting TRBD2. After removal of 5 bases from V and 5 bases from J, the junction contained 9 bases not matched to a gene. The CDR3 sequence is 16 residues long. The V gene's germline CDR1 is SGHDT and CDR2 YYEEEE. The CDR3 sequence: CASSLRTSGGGETQYF. CDR3 bases: TGTGCCAGCAGTCTACGGACTAGCGGGGGAGGGGAGACCCAGTACTTC.

The genes are TRBV19 and TRBJ2-7; 8 bases map to TRBD2. Germline CDR1 is LNHDA and CDR2 is SQIVND (reference sequence). The CDR3 extends over 12 amino acids. V gave up 5 bases and J gave up 6 bases; unmatched junction bases: 3. The CDR3, as DNA: TGTGCCAGTAGTTCGACTAGCGCCGAGCAGTACTTC. Protein sequence: CASSSTSAEQYF.

J is TRBJ2-2 and V is TRBV2; 11 nucleotides match TRBD2. CDR1 SNHLY and CDR2 FYNNEI come from the germline V gene. This CDR3 region has 15 residues. V was clipped by 6 bases and J by 7 bases; unmatched bases: 7. The CDR3 is CASRVSGGASGELFF. CDR3 sequence (DNA): TGTGCCAGCAGGGTTAGCGGGGGGGCGAGCGGGGAGCTGTTTTTT.

The CDR3 loop reads CASSLGQLTYNEQFF. The CDR3 DNA is TGCGCCAGCAGCTTGGGGCAGTTGACCTACAATGAGCAGTTCTTC. The chain uses TRBV5-1 and TRBJ2-1; no reliable D call. Germline lookup yields CDR1 SGHRS and CDR2 YFSETQ. Between the trimmed V and J ends, which lost 0 bases and 2 bases, there was a span of 9 bases. The CDR3 contains 15 residues.

The chain recombines TRBV28 with TRBJ2-1; TRBD1 aligns across 9 bases. The CDR3 is 14 amino acids. With 6 bases clipped from V and 5 bases from J, the junction kept 5 bases outside the gene matches. Germline values: CDR1 MDHEN, CDR2 SYDVKM. The DNA of the CDR3 is TGTGCCAGCAGCCGACAGGGGGGAGACAATGAGCAGTTCTTC. It yields the protein CASSRQGGDNEQFF.

The chain joins TRBV9 to TRBJ2-3; TRBD2 is a possible D gene (6 bases). The CDR3 is made up of 13 amino acids. CDR1 and CDR2 from the germline V gene are SGDLS and YYNGEE. V gave up 7 bases and J gave up 2 bases, with 11 bases separating them. This CDR3 is CASSQDYTDTQYF. The CDR3 bases are TGTGCCAGCTCGCAGGACTACACAGATACGCAGTATTTT.

CDR3 coding DNA: TGTGCCATCAGTGAGTCGATGGCGGGAGAATACAATGAGCAGTTCTTC. Its translation: CAISESMAGEYNEQFF. The rearrangement uses TRBV10-3 and TRBJ2-1, with 7 bases identical to TRBD2. Germline CDR1 reads ENHRY; CDR2 reads SYGVKD. The CDR3 loop spans 16 amino acids. Losses at the gene ends were 0 bases for V and 4 bases for J; bases not matched to a gene: 6.

The chain has TRBV6-5 and TRBJ2-3; 10 positions match TRBD2. V was clipped by 11 bases and J by 4 bases; unmatched bases: 12. The CDR3 runs to 15 residues. The germline CDR1 and CDR2 sequences are MNHEY and SVGAGI. CDR3 loop: CAGKPSGGAADTQYF. DNA of the CDR3: TGTGCCGGTAAACCCAGCGGGGGGGCCGCAGATACGCAGTATTTT.

The CDR3 DNA reads TGTGCCAGCAGCTTGAGGGACAGGGGGTCATATAGCAATCAGCCCCAGCATTTT. Translated: CASSLRDRGSYSNQPQHF. This chain connects TRBV7-2 to TRBJ1-5, with TRBD1 matching 11 bases. Germline V gives CDR1 SGHTA, CDR2 FQGNSA. CDR3 length: 18 residues. The ends lost 3 bases at V and 0 bases at J; junction bases unmatched: 7.

The V call is TRBV2, the J call TRBJ1-6; 7 bases are a match to TRBD1. V was clipped by 6 bases and J by 7 bases; unmatched bases: 6. This CDR3 comprises 14 residues. Germline-derived CDR1 and CDR2 are SNHLY and FYNNEI. CDR3 sequence: CASSLGTANSPLHF. The CDR3 DNA sequence: TGTGCCAGCAGCCTCGGGACAGCCAATTCACCCCTCCACTTT.

By frequency in the sample, this clone is large. This chain uses TRBV4-1 with TRBJ2-7, with D perhaps matching TRBD2 (6 bases). Trimming took off 0 bases at V and 4 bases at J, with 13 bases between the two ends. Germline loops: CDR1 MGHRA, CDR2 YSYEKL. CDR3 length: 15 amino acids. The CDR3 DNA follows: TGCGCCAGCAGCCAAGAGGGGAGTAGCGGTTACGAGCAGTACTTC. Its translation is CASSQEGSSGYEQYF.

The chain links TRBV6-2 or TRBV6-3 to TRBJ2-3; perhaps TRBD1 as D (5 bases). Germline CDR1 reads MNHEY; CDR2 reads SVGEGT. This CDR3 has 14 amino acids. V lost 3 bases and J 4 bases, leaving 11 bases between the germline ends. In DNA, the CDR3 is TGTGCCAGCAGTTATGACAGCTCCCCAGATACGCAGTATTTT. Its translation: CASSYDSSPDTQYF.

The rearrangement joins TRBV28 to TRBJ1-6; D is ambiguous. Germline V gene lookup returns CDR1 MDHEN and CDR2 SYDVKM. CDR3 length: 14 residues. V was pared by 5 bases and J by 6 bases, with 11 bases between. The chain's CDR3 is CASSLILSNSPLHF. For the CDR3, the DNA is TGTGCCAGCAGTCTAATACTATCTAATTCACCCCTCCACTTT.

The genes are TRBV21-1 and TRBJ2-1; TRBD1 is the table's D call, not checked against the DNA. TRBV21-1 is annotated as a pseudogene. This CDR3 comprises 15 residues. The CDR3 DNA reads as TGTGCCAGCAGCAAAACCCGACAGGATGGCAATGAGCAGTTCTTC. Translated: CASSKTRQDGNEQFF.

This chain joins TRBV7-8 and TRBJ1-4; 7 positions match TRBD1. The CDR3 has 15 residues. Germline CDR1 reads SGHVS; CDR2 reads FQNEAQ. Trimming cost V 4 bases and J 4 bases; bases outside gene matches: 6. The CDR3 DNA sequence: TGTGCCAGCAGCTCTGGGACAGAGAATAATGAAAAACTGTTTTTT. Protein sequence: CASSSGTENNEKLFF. Supplemented by reference TRBV7-8 and TRBJ1-4, the full variable domain reads GAGVSQSPRYKVAKRGQDVALRCDPISGHVSLFWYQQALGQGPEFLTYFQNEAQLDKSGLPSDRFFAERPEGSVSTLKIQRTQQEDSAVYLCASSSGTENNEKLFFGSGTQLSVL.

This sequence joins TRBV28 and TRBJ2-1, with D perhaps TRBD1 (8 bases). V lost 2 bases and J lost 4, with 18 bases in between. The CDR3 is 17 residues long. Germline assignment: CDR1 MDHEN and CDR2 SYDVKM. The CDR3 DNA sequence: TGTGCCAGCAGTTTAAGGAGCGGGACAGGTTCGTACAATGAGCAGTTCTTC. This encodes CASSLRSGTGSYNEQFF. The full variable domain, completed using reference TRBV28 and TRBJ2-1, is DVKVTQSSRYLVKRTGEKVFLECVQDMDHENMFWYRQDPGLGLRLIYFSYDVKMKEKGDIPEGYSVSREKKERFSLILESASTNQTSMYLCASSLRSGTGSYNEQFFGPGTRLTVL.